This T cell receptor (beta chain) was documented in a study of blood T cell repertoires in COVID-19. Looking at the study overall: T cells, B-cell-depleted T cells, or PBMCs provided the cDNA or gDNA that served as material.

CDR3 length equals 14 residues. With 3 bases clipped from V and 13 bases from J, the junction kept 7 bases outside the gene matches. CDR1 SGHRS and CDR2 YFSETQ come from the germline V gene. In the source study's methods: Amplification from reference gene primers served as the basis for estimated nucleated cell counts. TCRdb's copy holds only in-frame clones and misses some; the assay was immunoSEQ multiplex PCR. V, J and clone size were drawn from that table, and D and trimming were deduced from the DNA. The sample records about 270,000 clones, more than 70% being singletons. Sequencing was done on a sample of peripheral blood. The rearrangement uses TRBV5-1 and TRBJ2-7, with 16 bases that match TRBD2. The clonotype originates from a woman aged 18-30 years with acute or convalescent COVID-19. This CDR3 reads CASSSGLAGGQEYF. DNA for the CDR3: TGCGCCAGCAGCTCGGGACTAGCGGGAGGGCAAGAATACTTC. The full variable domain, rest sourced from reference TRBV5-1 and TRBJ2-7, is KAGVTQTPRYLIKTRGQQVTLSCSPISGHRSVSWYQQTPGQGLQFLFEYFSETQRNKGNFPGRFSGRQFSNSRSEMNVSTLELGDSALYLCASSSGLAGGQEYFGPGTRLTVT.